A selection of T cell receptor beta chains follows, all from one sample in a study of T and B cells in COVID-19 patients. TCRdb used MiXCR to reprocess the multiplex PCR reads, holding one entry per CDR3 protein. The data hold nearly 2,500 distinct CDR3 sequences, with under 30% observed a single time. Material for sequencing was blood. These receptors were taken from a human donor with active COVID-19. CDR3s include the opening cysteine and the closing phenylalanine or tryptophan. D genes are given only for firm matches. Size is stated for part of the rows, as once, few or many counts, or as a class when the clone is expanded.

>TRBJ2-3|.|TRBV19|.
TGTGCCAGTAGGGGGGGACAGCTTAGCACAGATACGCAGTATTTT
CASRGGQLSTDTQYF
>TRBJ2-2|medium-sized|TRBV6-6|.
TGTGCCAGCAGTTACTCTACCGGAACCGGGGAGCTGTTTTTT
CASSYSTGTGELFF
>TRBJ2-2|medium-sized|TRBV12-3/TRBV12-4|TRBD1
TGTGCCAGCACGAAGCGCCCAGGGGGCAGCGGCGGGGAGCTGTTTTTT
CASTKRPGGSGGELFF
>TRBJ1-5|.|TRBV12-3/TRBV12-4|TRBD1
TGTGCCAGCAGTCAAATTACAGGGGGCAATCAGCCCCAGCATTTT
CASSQITGGNQPQHF
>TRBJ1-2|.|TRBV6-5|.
TGTGCCAGCAGTTACCCACAGGATCTGCTTTACACCTTC
CASSYPQDLLYTF
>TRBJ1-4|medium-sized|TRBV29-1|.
TGCAGCGCTACATTCCCAAGGACTCTACACGGTGAAAAACTGTTTTTT
CSATFPRTLHGEKLFF
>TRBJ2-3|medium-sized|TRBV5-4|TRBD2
TGTGCCAGCAGCTTGGAGGGACTAGCGGGCACAGATACGCAGTATTTT
CASSLEGLAGTDTQYF
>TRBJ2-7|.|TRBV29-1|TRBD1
TGCAGCGTTTCGGACAGGGGGACCGACGAGCAGTACTTC
CSVSDRGTDEQYF
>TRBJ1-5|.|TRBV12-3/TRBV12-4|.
TGTGCCAGCAGTCCCAAGAGACAGCCCCAGCATTTT
CASSPKRQPQHF
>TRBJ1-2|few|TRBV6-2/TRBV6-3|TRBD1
TGTGCCAGCAGTTACCAGCCAGGGGGAGGCTACACCTTC
CASSYQPGGGYTF
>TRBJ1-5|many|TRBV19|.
TGTGCCAGTAAAATACAGGGAAAGGATCAGCCCCAGCATTTT
CASKIQGKDQPQHF
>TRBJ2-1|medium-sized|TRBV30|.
TGTGCCCACGCGCGGGGAATCGACAATGAGCAGTTCTTC
CAHARGIDNEQFF
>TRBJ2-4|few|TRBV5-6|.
TGTGCCAGCAGCTCGGACATTAGCATTCAGTACTTC
CASSSDISIQYF
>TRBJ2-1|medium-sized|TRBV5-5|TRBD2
TGTGCCAGCAGCTTGGGATCCGGGAGGGCCTCGAATGAGCAGTTCTTC
CASSLGSGRASNEQFF
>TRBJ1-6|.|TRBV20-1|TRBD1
TGCAGTGCTAGACGGGGACAGGGGAAATCACCCCTCCACTTT
CSARRGQGKSPLHF
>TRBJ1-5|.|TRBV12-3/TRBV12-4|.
TGTGCCAGCAGAGGGGCGGGAGATAGCAATCAGCCCCAGCATTTT
CASRGAGDSNQPQHF
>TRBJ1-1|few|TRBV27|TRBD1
TGTGCCAGCAGTCTAGACAGGGACCGAACTGAAGCTTTCTTT
CASSLDRDRTEAFF
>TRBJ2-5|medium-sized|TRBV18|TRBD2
TGTGCCAGCTCTGCCTGGGATCGAGCGGGACAAGAGACCCAGTACTTC
CASSAWDRAGQETQYF
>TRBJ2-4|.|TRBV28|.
TGTGCCAGCAGTTTCTCCGGAATAGCCAAAAACATTCAGTACTTC
CASSFSGIAKNIQYF
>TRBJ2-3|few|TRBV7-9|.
TGTGCCAGCAGCCCGAACCCCGTGGAAGATACGCAGTATTTT
CASSPNPVEDTQYF
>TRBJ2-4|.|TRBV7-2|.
TGTGCCAGCAGCCCCAGTCATCACCAGGAGGACATTCAGTACTTC
CASSPSHHQEDIQYF
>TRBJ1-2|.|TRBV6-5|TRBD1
TGCGCCAGCAGTGAGGGGGGACAGGGGCAAAATGGCTACACCTTC
CASSEGGQGQNGYTF
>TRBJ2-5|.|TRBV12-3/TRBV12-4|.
TGTGCCAGCTCCAGAAAGAGCAGGGAGACCCAGTACTTC
CASSRKSRETQYF
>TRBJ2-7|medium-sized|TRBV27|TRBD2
TGTGCCAGCAGTTCCCTCCTAGCGGGGTTATACGAGCAGTACTTC
CASSSLLAGLYEQYF
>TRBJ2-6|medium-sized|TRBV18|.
TGTGCCAGCTCACCACGCTTATCCGGGGCCAACGTCCTGACTTTC
CASSPRLSGANVLTF
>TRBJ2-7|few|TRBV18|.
TGTGCCAGCTCACCGGGCTTAACCTACGAGCAGTACTTC
CASSPGLTYEQYF
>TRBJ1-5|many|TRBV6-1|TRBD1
TGTGCCAGCAGCTCAGGGGGTCAGCCCCAGCATTTT
CASSSGGQPQHF
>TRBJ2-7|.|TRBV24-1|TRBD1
TGTGCCACCAGTGATTCCCGGGACAGGGGCCCGGGACAGTACTTC
CATSDSRDRGPGQYF
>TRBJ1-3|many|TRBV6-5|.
TGTGCCACACTCGTCGGAAACACCATATATTTT
CATLVGNTIYF
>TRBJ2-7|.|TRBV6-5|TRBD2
TGTGCCAGCAGTCGCCTACTAGCGGATGAGCAGTACTTC
CASSRLLADEQYF
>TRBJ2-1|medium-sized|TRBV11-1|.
TGTGCCAGCAGCCCGGGAGTAGACAATGAGCAGTTCTTC
CASSPGVDNEQFF